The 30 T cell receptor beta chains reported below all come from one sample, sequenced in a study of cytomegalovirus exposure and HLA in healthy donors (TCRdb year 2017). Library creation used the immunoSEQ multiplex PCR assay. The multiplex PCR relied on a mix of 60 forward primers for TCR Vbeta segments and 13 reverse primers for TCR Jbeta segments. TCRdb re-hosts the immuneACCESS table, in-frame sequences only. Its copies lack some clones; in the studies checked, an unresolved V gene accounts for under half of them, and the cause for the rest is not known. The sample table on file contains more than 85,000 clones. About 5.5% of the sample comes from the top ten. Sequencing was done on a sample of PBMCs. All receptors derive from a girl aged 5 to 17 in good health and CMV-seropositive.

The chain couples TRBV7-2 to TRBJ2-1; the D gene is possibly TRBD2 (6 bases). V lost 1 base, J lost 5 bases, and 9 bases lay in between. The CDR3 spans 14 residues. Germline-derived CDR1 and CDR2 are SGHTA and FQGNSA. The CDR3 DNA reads TGTGCCAGCAGCTTAGTGGGCGGGAACAATGAGCAGTTCTTC. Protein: CASSLVGGNNEQFF.

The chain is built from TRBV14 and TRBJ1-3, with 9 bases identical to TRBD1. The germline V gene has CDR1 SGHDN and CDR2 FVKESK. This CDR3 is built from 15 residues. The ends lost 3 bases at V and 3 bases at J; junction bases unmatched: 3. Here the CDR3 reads CASSHLGQGGNTIYF. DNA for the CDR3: TGTGCCAGCAGCCATCTGGGACAGGGTGGAAACACCATATATTTT.

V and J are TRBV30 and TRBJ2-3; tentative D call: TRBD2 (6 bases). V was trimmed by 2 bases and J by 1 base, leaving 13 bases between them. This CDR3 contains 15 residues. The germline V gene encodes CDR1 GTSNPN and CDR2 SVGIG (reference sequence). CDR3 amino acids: CAWSLEGFGTDTQYF. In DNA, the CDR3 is TGTGCCTGGAGTTTGGAGGGATTCGGCACAGATACGCAGTATTTT.

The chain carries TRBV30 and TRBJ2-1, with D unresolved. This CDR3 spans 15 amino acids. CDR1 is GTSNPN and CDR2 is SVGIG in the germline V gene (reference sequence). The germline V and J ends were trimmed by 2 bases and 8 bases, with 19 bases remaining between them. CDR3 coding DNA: TGTGCCTGGAGTTCAATCGGCCCTACTGGGCATGAGCAGTTCTTC. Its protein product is CAWSSIGPTGHEQFF.

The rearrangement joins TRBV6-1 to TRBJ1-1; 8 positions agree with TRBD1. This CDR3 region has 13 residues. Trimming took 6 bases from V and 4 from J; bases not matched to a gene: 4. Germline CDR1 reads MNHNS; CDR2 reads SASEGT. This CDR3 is CASRQQGVTEAFF. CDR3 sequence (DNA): TGTGCCAGCAGGCAACAGGGGGTCACTGAAGCTTTCTTT.

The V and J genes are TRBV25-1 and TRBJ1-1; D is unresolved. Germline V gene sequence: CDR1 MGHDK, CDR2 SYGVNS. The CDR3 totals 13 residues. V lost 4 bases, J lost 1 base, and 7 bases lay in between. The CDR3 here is CASSAPKNTEAFF. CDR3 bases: TGTGCCAGCAGTGCCCCCAAGAACACTGAAGCTTTCTTT.

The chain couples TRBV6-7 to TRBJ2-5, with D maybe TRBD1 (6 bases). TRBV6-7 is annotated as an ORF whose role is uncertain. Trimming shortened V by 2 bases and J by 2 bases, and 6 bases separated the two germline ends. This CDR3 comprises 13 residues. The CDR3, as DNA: TGTGCCAGCAGTTACAGGGGGCAAGAGACCCAGTACTTC. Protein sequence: CASSYRGQETQYF.

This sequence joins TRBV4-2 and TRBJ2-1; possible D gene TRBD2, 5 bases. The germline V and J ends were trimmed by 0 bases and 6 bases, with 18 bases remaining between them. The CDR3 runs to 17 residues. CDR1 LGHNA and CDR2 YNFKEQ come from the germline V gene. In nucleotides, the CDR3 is TGTGCCAGCAGCCAAGATCGAGGTAGCGCCTACGGCAATGAGCAGTTCTTC. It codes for CASSQDRGSAYGNEQFF.

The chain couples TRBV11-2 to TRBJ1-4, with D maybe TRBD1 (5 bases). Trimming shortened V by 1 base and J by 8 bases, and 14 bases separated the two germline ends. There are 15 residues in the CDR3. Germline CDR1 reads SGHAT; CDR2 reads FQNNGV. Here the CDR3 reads CASSLGKGVGEKLFF. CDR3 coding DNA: TGTGCCAGCAGCTTAGGGAAAGGGGTGGGGGAAAAACTGTTTTTT.

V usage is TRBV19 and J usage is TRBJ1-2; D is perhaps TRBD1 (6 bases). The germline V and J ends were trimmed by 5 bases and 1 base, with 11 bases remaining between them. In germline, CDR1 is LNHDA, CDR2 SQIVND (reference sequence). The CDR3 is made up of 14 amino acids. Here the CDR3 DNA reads TGTGCCAGTAGTGCGACCAGGGGTAACTATGGCTACACCTTC. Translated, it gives CASSATRGNYGYTF.

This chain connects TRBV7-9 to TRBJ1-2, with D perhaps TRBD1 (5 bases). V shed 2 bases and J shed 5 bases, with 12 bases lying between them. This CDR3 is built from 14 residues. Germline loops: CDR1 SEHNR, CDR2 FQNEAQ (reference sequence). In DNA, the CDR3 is TGTGCCAGCAGCTTAAGTTCGGACACATATGGCTACACCTTC. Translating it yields CASSLSSDTYGYTF.

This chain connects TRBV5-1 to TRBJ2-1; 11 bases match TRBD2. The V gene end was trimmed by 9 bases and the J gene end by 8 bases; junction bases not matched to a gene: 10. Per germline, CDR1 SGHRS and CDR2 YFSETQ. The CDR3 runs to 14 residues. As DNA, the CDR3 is TGCGCCACCACCATTAGCGGGGGGGGGCATGAGCAGTTCTTC. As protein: CATTISGGGHEQFF.

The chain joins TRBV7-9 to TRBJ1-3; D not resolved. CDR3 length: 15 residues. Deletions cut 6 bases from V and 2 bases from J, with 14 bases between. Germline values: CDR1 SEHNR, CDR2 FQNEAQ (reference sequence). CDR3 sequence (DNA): TGTGCCAGCAGACCGACAAGTTCGGCTGGAAACACCATATATTTT. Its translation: CASRPTSSAGNTIYF.

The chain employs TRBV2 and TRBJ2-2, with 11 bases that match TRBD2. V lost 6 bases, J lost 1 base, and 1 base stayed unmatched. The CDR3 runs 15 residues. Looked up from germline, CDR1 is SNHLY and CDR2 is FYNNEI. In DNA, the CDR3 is TGTGCCAGCAGGACTAGCGGGGTGAACACCGGGGAGCTGTTTTTT. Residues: CASRTSGVNTGELFF.

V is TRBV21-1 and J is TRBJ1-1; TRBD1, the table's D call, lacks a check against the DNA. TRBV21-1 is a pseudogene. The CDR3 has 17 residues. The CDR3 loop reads CASSKVRTGEPNTEAFF. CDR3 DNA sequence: TGTGCCAGCAGCAAAGTCAGGACAGGGGAGCCGAACACTGAAGCTTTCTTT.

CDR3 nucleotide sequence: TGTGCCAGCTCACCGTTGCTCGATGCGGAGACCCAGTACTTC. It translates to CASSPLLDAETQYF. The genes are TRBV18 and TRBJ2-5, with D hard to call. V dropped 3 bases and J dropped 5 bases, with 13 bases sitting between them. There are 14 residues in the CDR3. Germline V CDR1 and CDR2: KGHSH, LQKENI.

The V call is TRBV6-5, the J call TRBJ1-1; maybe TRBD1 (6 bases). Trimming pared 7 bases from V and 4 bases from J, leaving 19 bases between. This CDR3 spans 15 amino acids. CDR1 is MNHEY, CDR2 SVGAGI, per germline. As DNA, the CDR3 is TGTGCCAGCACCCCTGCAGGGGAGTGGATCACTGAAGCTTTCTTT. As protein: CASTPAGEWITEAFF.

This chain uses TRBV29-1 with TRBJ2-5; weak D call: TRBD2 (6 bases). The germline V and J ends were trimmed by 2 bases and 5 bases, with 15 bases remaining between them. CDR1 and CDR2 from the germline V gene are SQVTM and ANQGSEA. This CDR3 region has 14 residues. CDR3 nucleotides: TGCAGCGTTGAATATTGGGGTGGGGGGGAGACCCAGTACTTC. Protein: CSVEYWGGGETQYF.

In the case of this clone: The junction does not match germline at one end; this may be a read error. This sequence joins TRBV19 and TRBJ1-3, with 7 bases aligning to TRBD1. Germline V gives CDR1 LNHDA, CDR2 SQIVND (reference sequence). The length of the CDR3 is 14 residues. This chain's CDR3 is CASSGWDSGNNIYF. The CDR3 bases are TGTGCCAGTAGTGGGTGGGACAGCGGAAACAACATATATTTT.

The CDR3 spells CASGFSAYEQYV. The CDR3 DNA sequence: TGTGCCAGCGGATTTAGCGCCTACGAGCAGTACGTC. This rearrangement joins TRBV6-1 to TRBJ2-7; a weak D match, TRBD2 (5 bases). V was clipped by 8 bases and J by 2 bases, with 10 bases between them. This CDR3 spans 12 amino acids. Germline V gives CDR1 MNHNS, CDR2 SASEGT.

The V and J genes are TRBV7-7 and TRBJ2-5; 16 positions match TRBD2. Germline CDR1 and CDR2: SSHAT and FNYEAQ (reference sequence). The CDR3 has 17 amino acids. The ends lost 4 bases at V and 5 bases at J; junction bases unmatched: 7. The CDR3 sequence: CASSSGTSGGAFETQYF. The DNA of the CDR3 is TGTGCCAGCAGCTCCGGGACTAGCGGGGGGGCTTTTGAGACCCAGTACTTC.

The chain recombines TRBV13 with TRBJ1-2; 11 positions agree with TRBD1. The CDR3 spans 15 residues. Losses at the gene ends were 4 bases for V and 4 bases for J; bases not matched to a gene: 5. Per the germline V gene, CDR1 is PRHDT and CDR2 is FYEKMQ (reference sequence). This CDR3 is CASSSWTGGGYGYTF. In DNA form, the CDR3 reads TGTGCCAGCAGCTCCTGGACAGGGGGCGGCTATGGCTACACCTTC.

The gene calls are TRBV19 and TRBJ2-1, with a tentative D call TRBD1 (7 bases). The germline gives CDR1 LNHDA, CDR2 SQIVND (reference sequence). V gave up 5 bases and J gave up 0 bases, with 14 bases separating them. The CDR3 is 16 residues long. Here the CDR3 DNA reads TGTGCCAGTAGTCCAGGAGGGGGCTACTCCTACAATGAGCAGTTCTTC. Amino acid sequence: CASSPGGGYSYNEQFF.

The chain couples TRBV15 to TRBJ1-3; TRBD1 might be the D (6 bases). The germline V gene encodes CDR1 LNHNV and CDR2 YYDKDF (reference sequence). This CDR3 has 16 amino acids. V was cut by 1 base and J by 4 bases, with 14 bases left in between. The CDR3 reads CATSRGRGGLGNTIYF. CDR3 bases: TGTGCCACCAGCAGAGGACGCGGGGGCTTGGGAAACACCATATATTTT.

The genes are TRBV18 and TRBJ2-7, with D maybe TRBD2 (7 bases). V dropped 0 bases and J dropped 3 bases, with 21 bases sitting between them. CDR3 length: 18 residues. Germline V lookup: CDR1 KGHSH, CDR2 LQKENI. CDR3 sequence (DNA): TGTGCCAGCTCACCACCGACGAGTCCATTAAGGGGGGGCTACGAGCAGTACTTC. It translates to CASSPPTSPLRGGYEQYF. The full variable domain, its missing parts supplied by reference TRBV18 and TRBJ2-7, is NAGVMQNPRHLVRRRGQEARLRCSPMKGHSHVYWYRQLPEEGLKFMVYLQKENIIDESGMPKERFSAEFPKEGPSILRIQQVVRGDSAAYFCASSPPTSPLRGGYEQYFGPGTRLTVT.

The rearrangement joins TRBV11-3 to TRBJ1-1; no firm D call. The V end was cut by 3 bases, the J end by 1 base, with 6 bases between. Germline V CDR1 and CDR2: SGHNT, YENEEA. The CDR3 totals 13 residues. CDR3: CASSLGPNTEAFF. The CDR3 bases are TGTGCCAGCAGCTTGGGCCCGAACACTGAAGCTTTCTTT.

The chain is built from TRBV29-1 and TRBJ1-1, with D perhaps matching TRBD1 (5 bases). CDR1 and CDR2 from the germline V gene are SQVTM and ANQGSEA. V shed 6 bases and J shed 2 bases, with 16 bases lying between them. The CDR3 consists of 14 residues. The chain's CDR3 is CSVGGGRGNTEAFF. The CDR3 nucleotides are TGCAGCGTCGGGGGGGGAAGGGGAAACACTGAAGCTTTCTTT.

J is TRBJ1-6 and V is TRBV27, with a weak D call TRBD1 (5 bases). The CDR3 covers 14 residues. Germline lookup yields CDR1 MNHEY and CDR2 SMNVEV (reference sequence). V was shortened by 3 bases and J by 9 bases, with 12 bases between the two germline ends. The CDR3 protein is CASSFSGHLSPLHF. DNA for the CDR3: TGTGCCAGCAGTTTTTCAGGACATCTTTCACCCCTCCACTTT.

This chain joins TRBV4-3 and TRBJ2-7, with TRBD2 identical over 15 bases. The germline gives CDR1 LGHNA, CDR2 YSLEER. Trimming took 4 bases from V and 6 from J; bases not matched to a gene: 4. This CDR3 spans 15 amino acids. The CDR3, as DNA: TGCGCCAGCAGCCTTAGGACTAGCGGGGGGGGCGAGCAGTACTTC. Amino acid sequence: CASSLRTSGGGEQYF.

The CDR3 coding sequence is TGCGCCAGCAGCCATCCGAAACCGGGACAGGGGGCGTACACTGAAGCTTTCTTT. Protein product: CASSHPKPGQGAYTEAFF. This chain links TRBV4-1 with TRBJ1-1; 12 bases fit TRBD1. The ends lost 3 bases at V and 3 bases at J; junction bases unmatched: 11. Germline V lookup: CDR1 MGHRA, CDR2 YSYEKL. This CDR3 contains 18 residues.